What follows are 14 T cell receptor beta chains derived from one specimen sequenced in a study of cytomegalovirus exposure and HLA in healthy donors (dated by TCRdb to the late 2010s). The method behind the library was the immunoSEQ multiplex PCR assay. The multiplex PCR relied on a mix of 60 forward primers for TCR Vbeta segments and 13 reverse primers for TCR Jbeta segments. Entries here come from immuneACCESS through TCRdb and include only in-frame sequences with V and J called. Some clones fail to appear in such tables; in the studies checked, an unresolved V gene covers under half of the shortfall, and the cause of the remainder is unknown. This sample holds approximately 86,000 clones; about two thirds were observed only once. The ten largest clones add up to around 8% of the sample. Sequencing was done on a sample of PBMCs. The source is a man between 60 and 75 years old in good health and CMV-seronegative.

This clone was detected a few times. As DNA, the CDR3 is TGCGCCAGCAGCCAAACCGCCGACAGGTTCAATCAGCCCCAGCATTTT. Its protein product is CASSQTADRFNQPQHF. The chain couples TRBV4-1 to TRBJ1-5, with D possibly matching TRBD1 (6 bases). V was pared by 2 bases and J by 3 bases, with 14 bases between. The CDR3 has 16 amino acids. Germline lookup yields CDR1 MGHRA and CDR2 YSYEKL.

The chain combines TRBV4-2 with TRBJ2-1; 11 bases fit TRBD1. J gave up 3 bases and V 4 bases, and 5 bases lay outside the gene matches. In germline, CDR1 is LGHNA, CDR2 YNFKEQ. The CDR3 extends over 16 amino acids. The CDR3 bases are TGTGCCAGCAGCCGATCCGGGACAGGGGGCTACAATGAGCAGTTCTTC. Protein product: CASSRSGTGGYNEQFF.

The chain carries TRBV20-1 and TRBJ1-1; the D is unclear. V lost 6 bases to trimming and J lost 7 bases, with 9 bases between them. CDR3 length: 10 residues. CDR1 is DFQATT, CDR2 SNEGSKA, per germline (reference sequence). This CDR3 reads CSANGREAFF. CDR3 in DNA: TGCAGTGCCAACGGTCGTGAAGCTTTCTTT.

The V and J genes are TRBV18 and TRBJ1-1; perhaps TRBD1 as D (6 bases). The CDR3 consists of 14 residues. Trimming left V 2 bases short and J 2 bases short, with 9 bases between. Germline CDR1 and CDR2: KGHSH and LQKENI. The CDR3 sequence is CASSPRQDNTEAFF. CDR3 coding DNA: TGTGCCAGCTCACCAAGACAGGATAACACTGAAGCTTTCTTT.

This chain uses TRBV27 with TRBJ1-5; D may be TRBD1 (5 bases). Germline lookup yields CDR1 MNHEY and CDR2 SMNVEV (reference sequence). Trimming stripped 7 bases from V and 0 bases from J, with 10 bases between. The CDR3 runs 14 residues. CDR3 residues: CASKAGHSNQPQHF. CDR3 DNA: TGTGCCAGCAAAGCCGGACATAGCAATCAGCCCCAGCATTTT.

This clone was counted only a few times. The rearrangement links TRBV10-3 to TRBJ1-2; TRBD1 matches at 8 bases. The V gene end was trimmed by 6 bases and the J gene end by 5 bases; junction bases not matched to a gene: 11. Germline CDR1 reads ENHRY; CDR2 reads SYGVKD. CDR3 length: 15 residues. The chain's CDR3 is CAIRPPGQAPYGYTF. The CDR3 coding sequence is TGTGCCATCAGACCCCCGGGACAGGCGCCATATGGCTACACCTTC.

The chain links TRBV27 to TRBJ2-2, with D unclear. V was pared by 0 bases and J by 5 bases, with 4 bases between. Looked up from germline, CDR1 is MNHEY and CDR2 is SMNVEV (reference sequence). The CDR3 covers 13 residues. CDR3 in amino acids: CASSLSETGELFF. The CDR3 DNA is TGTGCCAGCAGTTTATCAGAGACCGGGGAGCTGTTTTTT.

The rearrangement joins TRBV7-2 to TRBJ1-5; 7 bases agree with TRBD1. Germline-derived CDR1 and CDR2 are SGHTA and FQGNSA. The CDR3 consists of 16 residues. Germline trimming cut 0 bases from V and 3 bases from J; bases unmatched to any gene: 5. CDR3 nucleotide sequence: TGTGCCAGCAGCTTAGCGGGGACAGCTTACAATCAGCCCCAGCATTTT. Its protein product is CASSLAGTAYNQPQHF.

The rearrangement links TRBV6-1 to TRBJ2-7; tentatively, D is TRBD1 (6 bases). From germline, CDR1 is MNHNS and CDR2 SASEGT. V dropped 2 bases and J dropped 7 bases, with 18 bases sitting between them. CDR3 size: 15 residues. The CDR3 coding sequence is TGTGCCAGCAGTGAATCAGGGCAGGGGATCGGGGAGCAGTACTTC. Translated: CASSESGQGIGEQYF.

The chain combines TRBV4-1 with TRBJ2-1; 10 bases match TRBD2. This CDR3 comprises 16 residues. The V gene's germline CDR1 is MGHRA and CDR2 YSYEKL. Trimming at V came to 0 bases and at J to 5 bases, leaving 4 bases not matched to a gene. The CDR3 loop is CASSQEGTSDDNEQFF. The CDR3 region has the DNA TGCGCCAGCAGCCAAGAAGGGACTAGCGATGACAATGAGCAGTTCTTC.

The chain is built from TRBV19 and TRBJ1-5; the D gene is possibly TRBD1 (5 bases). The V gene lost 7 bases and the J gene lost 5 bases, with 15 bases spanning the gap. CDR1 LNHDA and CDR2 SQIVND come from the germline V gene (reference sequence). The CDR3 is made up of 14 amino acids. The CDR3: CASTAVEGHQPQHF. CDR3 coding DNA: TGTGCCAGTACCGCAGTGGAGGGGCATCAGCCCCAGCATTTT.

This clone was picked up one time. V is TRBV18 and J is TRBJ1-4, with D perhaps TRBD1 (6 bases). V was trimmed by 2 bases and J by 6 bases, leaving 10 bases between them. The germline V gene has CDR1 KGHSH and CDR2 LQKENI. The length of the CDR3 is 14 residues. The CDR3 DNA sequence: TGTGCCAGCTCACCATCACGACAGGATGAAAAACTGTTTTTT. It encodes CASSPSRQDEKLFF.

The V and J genes are TRBV2 and TRBJ2-2; TRBD2 might be the D (5 bases). The V and J ends lost 10 bases and 0 bases respectively, with 12 bases between them. Germline lookup yields CDR1 SNHLY and CDR2 FYNNEI. This CDR3 region has 14 residues. The CDR3 DNA follows: TGTGCCACAACAACCGGGACGAACACCGGGGAGCTGTTTTTT. Protein sequence: CATTTGTNTGELFF.

The chain joins TRBV6-1 to TRBJ2-7; no clear D. This CDR3 region has 12 residues. The germline V gene has CDR1 MNHNS and CDR2 SASEGT. V lost 1 base to trimming and J lost 5 bases, with 6 bases between them. The CDR3 nucleotides are TGTGCCAGCAGTGAAGTTATAAACGAGCAGTACTTC. Its protein product is CASSEVINEQYF.